A selection of T cell receptor beta chains follows, all from one sample in a study of T cell repertoires in cytomegalovirus infection. These TCRs are of unknown antigen specificity. MiXCR, run by TCRdb on the reads, gives a single entry per CDR3 protein. Of 100,000 to 120,000 distinct CDR3 sequences detected, about 30% appear once; the ten largest clones hold around two fifths. The sample here was CD8+ T cells from cultured PBMCs, taken from culture after CMV antigen stimulation. The receptors here all came from a human donor in good health (CMV status not recorded). Some clones in this sample may be carry-over from other donors' samples. The CDR3 runs from the conserved cysteine through the conserved F or W. The order of the fields is CDR3 protein, J gene, V gene.

CDR3aa: CASSGTRRIIYEQYF
j_gene: TRBJ2-7
v_gene: TRBV28

CDR3aa: CASSLGTEAFF
j_gene: TRBJ1-1
v_gene: TRBV5-6

CDR3aa: CASSESGQGARQPQHF
j_gene: TRBJ1-5
v_gene: TRBV6-2/TRBV6-3

CDR3aa: CASSQDLAGDKAFF
j_gene: TRBJ1-1
v_gene: TRBV4-3

CDR3aa: CSALGTARLINYGYTF
j_gene: TRBJ1-2
v_gene: TRBV20-1

CDR3aa: CAISESVGRSSYEQYF
j_gene: TRBJ2-7
v_gene: TRBV10-3

CDR3aa: CASSQDLSGSLYGYTF
j_gene: TRBJ1-2
v_gene: TRBV4-1

CDR3aa: CASREGSGGAWIDTQYF
j_gene: TRBJ2-3
v_gene: TRBV27

CDR3aa: CASSLVERNTEAFF
j_gene: TRBJ1-1
v_gene: TRBV5-1

CDR3aa: CASSRALNTGELFF
j_gene: TRBJ2-2
v_gene: TRBV14

CDR3aa: CASSFWEAHEQYF
j_gene: TRBJ2-7
v_gene: TRBV7-9

CDR3aa: CASSTSRDRGYYGYTF
j_gene: TRBJ1-2
v_gene: TRBV7-2

CDR3aa: CASSPPRTGSNEKLFF
j_gene: TRBJ1-4
v_gene: TRBV6-6

CDR3aa: CASSASGTGGRETQYF
j_gene: TRBJ2-5
v_gene: TRBV9

CDR3aa: CASSQGQGISYEQYF
j_gene: TRBJ2-7
v_gene: TRBV7-9

CDR3aa: CSARSGIWDNQPQHF
j_gene: TRBJ1-5
v_gene: TRBV20-1

CDR3aa: CASSLGGRLGLFF
j_gene: TRBJ2-2
v_gene: TRBV7-9

CDR3aa: CASSTRDGGSYEQYF
j_gene: TRBJ2-7
v_gene: TRBV6-1

CDR3aa: CASTWGGPGADTQYF
j_gene: TRBJ2-3
v_gene: TRBV5-4

CDR3aa: CASSSNGNYEQYF
j_gene: TRBJ2-7
v_gene: TRBV7-6

CDR3aa: CASRTIGGNTEAFF
j_gene: TRBJ1-1
v_gene: TRBV2

CDR3aa: CASSYSGGVGTQYF
j_gene: TRBJ2-5
v_gene: TRBV6-5

CDR3aa: CASSTRTEPLEETQYF
j_gene: TRBJ2-5
v_gene: TRBV7-6

CDR3aa: CASSYSMGTPQETQYF
j_gene: TRBJ2-5
v_gene: TRBV6-2/TRBV6-3

CDR3aa: CASSPGTGTPYGYTF
j_gene: TRBJ1-2
v_gene: TRBV18

CDR3aa: CSVEDGRNYGYTF
j_gene: TRBJ1-2
v_gene: TRBV29-1

CDR3aa: CASSLLNEKLFF
j_gene: TRBJ1-4
v_gene: TRBV7-6

CDR3aa: CASLNPSGKQETQYF
j_gene: TRBJ2-5
v_gene: TRBV7-9

CDR3aa: CASSLVAGPNEQFF
j_gene: TRBJ2-1
v_gene: TRBV7-9

CDR3aa: CASSFGAGMNTEAFF
j_gene: TRBJ1-1
v_gene: TRBV28

CDR3aa: CASSDSETGFPLYEQYF
j_gene: TRBJ2-7
v_gene: TRBV6-1

CDR3aa: CASSLESNTQYF
j_gene: TRBJ2-3
v_gene: TRBV5-1

CDR3aa: CASTPGPLGGYTF
j_gene: TRBJ1-2
v_gene: TRBV19

CDR3aa: CASRRTGQQETQYF
j_gene: TRBJ2-5
v_gene: TRBV7-2

CDR3aa: CASSRERSGANVLTF
j_gene: TRBJ2-6
v_gene: TRBV4-1

CDR3aa: CSARDSEEGPGNQPQHF
j_gene: TRBJ1-5
v_gene: TRBV20-1

CDR3aa: CASSLNAVLAGSYNEQFF
j_gene: TRBJ2-1
v_gene: TRBV7-2

CDR3aa: CASSIRVSDTQYF
j_gene: TRBJ2-3
v_gene: TRBV13

CDR3aa: CASSQVGAPGAFF
j_gene: TRBJ1-1
v_gene: TRBV4-1

CDR3aa: CASSPTARIYEQYF
j_gene: TRBJ2-7
v_gene: TRBV2

CDR3aa: CASSLELAGGADTQYF
j_gene: TRBJ2-3
v_gene: TRBV7-2

CDR3aa: CSARGRGLENNEQFF
j_gene: TRBJ2-1
v_gene: TRBV20-1

CDR3aa: CASSLATGTGGYEQYF
j_gene: TRBJ2-7
v_gene: TRBV7-6

CDR3aa: CASSPLQGPMNSPLHF
j_gene: TRBJ1-6
v_gene: TRBV7-6

CDR3aa: CASSEGTGGLQPQHF
j_gene: TRBJ1-5
v_gene: TRBV12-3/TRBV12-4

CDR3aa: CASSPLEGHTVETQYF
j_gene: TRBJ2-5
v_gene: TRBV6-2/TRBV6-3

CDR3aa: CSARELGGSPYNEQFF
j_gene: TRBJ2-1
v_gene: TRBV20-1

CDR3aa: CASSEFGGSPGYTF
j_gene: TRBJ1-2
v_gene: TRBV6-1